This TCR beta chain was sequenced in a study of T-cell memory formation after mild COVID-19. Study information: For the most part, TCR clusters were specific to one donor.

Study results and caveats: There were some responding clones in pre-infection memory, which suggested that cross-reactive memory had joined.

This clonotype was seen more than once but under ten times. Its antigen is not identified. Constant-segment primers were used for 5'RACE, and the resulting TCR alpha and TCR beta cDNA libraries carried sample barcodes and UMIs. TCRdb ran MiXCR on the 5' RACE reads and lists one entry per CDR3 protein. The repertoire consists of 260,000 or so distinct CDR3 sequences, with around 15% occurring once and the leading ten covering around 21%. Sequencing was carried out using PBMCs or a T cell subset sorted from them (not recorded which). This clonotype was sampled from a man aged 18 to 29 who had mild COVID-19 (a few samples of this study predate the infection). Cell type and time point are not known.

The CDR3 here is CAISESWRGSDTQYF. CDR3 DNA sequence: TGTGCCATCAGTGAGTCGTGGCGGGGATCAGATACGCAGTATTTT. The J gene is TRBJ2-3, the V gene TRBV10-3, with D possibly matching TRBD2 (6 bases). V lost 0 bases and J 4 bases, leaving 11 bases between the germline ends. This CDR3 is 15 amino acids long. The germline V gene has CDR1 ENHRY and CDR2 SYGVKD.